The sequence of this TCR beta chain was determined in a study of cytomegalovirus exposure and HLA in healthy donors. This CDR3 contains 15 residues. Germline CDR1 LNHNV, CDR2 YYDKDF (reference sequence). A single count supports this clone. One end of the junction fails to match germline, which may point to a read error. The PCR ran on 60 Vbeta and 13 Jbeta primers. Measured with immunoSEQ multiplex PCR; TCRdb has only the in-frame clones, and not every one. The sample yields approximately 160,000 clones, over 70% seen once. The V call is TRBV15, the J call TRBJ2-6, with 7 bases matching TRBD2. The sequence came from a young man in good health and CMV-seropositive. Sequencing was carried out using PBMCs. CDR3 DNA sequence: TGTGCCACCAGCAGAGGAGGGAGCGGGGCCAACGGCCTGACTTTC. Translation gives CATSRGGSGANGLTF.